This is a list of T cell receptor beta chains from one sample in a study of T cell responses to AZD1222 COVID-19 vaccine. TCRdb's table, derived via immunoSEQ multiplex PCR, lists solely in-frame clones and lacks some. Among under 150,000 clones listed, 80% to 95% were seen once. The sample in question was peripheral blood, obtained 28 days after the second AZD1222 dose. The receptor source for this set is an adult who received the AZD1222 COVID-19 vaccine. Both conserved end residues are trimmed from each CDR3. Each record gives: V gene, clone size, J gene, CDR3 protein. Part of the rows lack a size; the others show once, few, many or a class for expanded clones.

TRBV7-7	-	TRBJ2-5	ASSLVGTDGETQY
TRBV5-5	-	TRBJ2-6	ASSQLAGGSGANVLT
TRBV25-1	-	TRBJ1-5	ASSQTGVFDQPQH
TRBV5-1	-	TRBJ2-3	ASGGTGGSTDTQY
TRBV30	-	TRBJ1-5	AWSGRADQPQH
TRBV7-8	-	TRBJ1-1	ASSYISGQNTEAF
TRBV6-5	-	TRBJ1-2	ASSYSTKGDLGGYT
TRBV6-1	-	TRBJ1-1	ASSEMSGRNTEAF
TRBV27	-	TRBJ2-2	ASSLSNTGELF
TRBV5-1	-	TRBJ1-6	ASSLVGQGSSYNSPLH
TRBV15	once	TRBJ2-7	ATSRNRDRGYEQY
TRBV12-3/TRBV12-4	-	TRBJ1-5	ASRTGNQPQH
TRBV6-2/TRBV6-3	-	TRBJ2-7	ASSYYGRSYEQY
TRBV7-9	-	TRBJ2-7	ASSLARGNEQY
TRBV28	-	TRBJ1-4	ASSSPGVGEKLF
TRBV28	-	TRBJ2-3	ASSTSGSGPDTQY
TRBV9	once	TRBJ2-5	ASSPRLARETQY
TRBV7-2	-	TRBJ1-2	ASSFVEGGGYGYT
TRBV28	-	TRBJ2-6	ATRDSGANVLT
TRBV19	once	TRBJ2-1	ASSVGGGGAYNEQF
TRBV2	-	TRBJ1-1	ASIYKNTEAF
TRBV25-1	-	TRBJ2-7	ASSGGLADSYEQY
TRBV6-5	-	TRBJ1-2	ASRPGPRQNYGYT
TRBV7-2	-	TRBJ1-6	ASSFRGGGSPLH
TRBV28	-	TRBJ2-2	ASSSGTSGAGELF
TRBV28	-	TRBJ2-2	ASSSPLGREYTGELF
TRBV29-1	-	TRBJ1-2	SVEPGPYGYT
TRBV7-9	-	TRBJ1-6	ASSPGTDNSPLH